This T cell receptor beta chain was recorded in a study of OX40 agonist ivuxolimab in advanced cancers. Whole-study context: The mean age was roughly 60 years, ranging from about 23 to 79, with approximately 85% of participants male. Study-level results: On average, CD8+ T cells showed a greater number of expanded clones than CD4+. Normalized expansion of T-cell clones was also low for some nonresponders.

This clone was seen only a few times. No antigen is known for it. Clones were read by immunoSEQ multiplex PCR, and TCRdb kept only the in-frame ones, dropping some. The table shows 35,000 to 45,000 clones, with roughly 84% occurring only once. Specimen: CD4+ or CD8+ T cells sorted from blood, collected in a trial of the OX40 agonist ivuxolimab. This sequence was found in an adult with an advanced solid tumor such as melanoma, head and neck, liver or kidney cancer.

The CDR3: CASSTPTGELFF. Written as DNA, the CDR3 is TGTGCCAGCAGCACCCCCACCGGGGAGCTGTTTTTT. The chain links TRBV7-8 to TRBJ2-2; D remains ambiguous. This CDR3 is 12 amino acids long. The germline V gene has CDR1 SGHVS and CDR2 FQNEAQ. V dropped 5 bases and J dropped 4 bases, with 5 bases sitting between them.